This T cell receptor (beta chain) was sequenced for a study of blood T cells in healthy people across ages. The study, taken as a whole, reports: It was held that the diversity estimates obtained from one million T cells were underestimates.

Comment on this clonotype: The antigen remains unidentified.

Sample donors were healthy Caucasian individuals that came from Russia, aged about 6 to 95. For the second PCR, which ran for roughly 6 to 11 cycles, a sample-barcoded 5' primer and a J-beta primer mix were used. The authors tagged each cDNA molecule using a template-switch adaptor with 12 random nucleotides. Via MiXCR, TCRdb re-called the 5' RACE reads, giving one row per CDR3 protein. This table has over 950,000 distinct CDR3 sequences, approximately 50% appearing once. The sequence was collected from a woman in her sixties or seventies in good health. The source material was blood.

The CDR3 sequence is CASSSLAGAKEQFF. Written as DNA, the CDR3 is TGTGCCAGCAGTTCACTAGCGGGAGCCAAGGAGCAGTTCTTC. The V gene is TRBV6-6, the J gene TRBJ2-1, with 11 bases lining up with TRBD2. Germline loops: CDR1 MNHNY, CDR2 SVGAGI (reference sequence). CDR3 length: 14 residues. V trimming: 4 bases; J trimming: 10 bases; junction bases outside the gene matches: 6.